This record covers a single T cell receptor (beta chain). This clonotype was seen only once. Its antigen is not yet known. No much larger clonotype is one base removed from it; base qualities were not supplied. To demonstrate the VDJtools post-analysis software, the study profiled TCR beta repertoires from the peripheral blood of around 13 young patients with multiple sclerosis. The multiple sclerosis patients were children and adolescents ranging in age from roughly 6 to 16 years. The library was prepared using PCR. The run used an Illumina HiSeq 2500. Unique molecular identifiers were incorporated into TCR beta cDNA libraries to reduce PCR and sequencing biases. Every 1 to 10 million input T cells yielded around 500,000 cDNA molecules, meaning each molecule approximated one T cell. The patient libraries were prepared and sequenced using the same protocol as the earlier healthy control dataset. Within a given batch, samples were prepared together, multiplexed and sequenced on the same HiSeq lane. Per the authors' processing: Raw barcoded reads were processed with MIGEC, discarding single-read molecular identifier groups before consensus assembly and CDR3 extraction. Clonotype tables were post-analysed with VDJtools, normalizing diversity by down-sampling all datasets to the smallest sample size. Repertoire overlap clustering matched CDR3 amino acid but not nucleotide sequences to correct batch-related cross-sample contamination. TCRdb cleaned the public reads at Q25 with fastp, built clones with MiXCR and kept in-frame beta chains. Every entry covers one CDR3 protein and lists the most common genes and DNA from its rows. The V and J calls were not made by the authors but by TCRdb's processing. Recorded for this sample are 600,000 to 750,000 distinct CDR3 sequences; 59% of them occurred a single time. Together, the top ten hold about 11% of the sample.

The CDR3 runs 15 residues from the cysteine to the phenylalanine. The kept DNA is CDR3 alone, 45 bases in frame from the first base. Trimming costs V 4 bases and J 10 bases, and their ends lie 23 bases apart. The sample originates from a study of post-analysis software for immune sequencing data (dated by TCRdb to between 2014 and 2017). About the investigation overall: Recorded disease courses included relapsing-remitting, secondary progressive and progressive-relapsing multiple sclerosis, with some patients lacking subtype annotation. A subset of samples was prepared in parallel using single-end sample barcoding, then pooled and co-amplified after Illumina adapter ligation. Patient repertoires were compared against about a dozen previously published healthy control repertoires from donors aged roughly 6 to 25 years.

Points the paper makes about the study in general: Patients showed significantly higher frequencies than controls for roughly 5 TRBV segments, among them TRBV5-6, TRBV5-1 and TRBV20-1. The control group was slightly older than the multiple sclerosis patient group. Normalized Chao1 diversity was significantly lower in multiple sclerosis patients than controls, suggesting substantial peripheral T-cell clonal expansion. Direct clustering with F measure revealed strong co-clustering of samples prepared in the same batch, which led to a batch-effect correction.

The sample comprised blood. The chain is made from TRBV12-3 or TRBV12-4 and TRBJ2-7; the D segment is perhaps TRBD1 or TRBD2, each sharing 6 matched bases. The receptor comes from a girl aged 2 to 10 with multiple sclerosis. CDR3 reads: CASSSTRTAGGSQYF. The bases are TGTGCCAGCAGTTCAACCCGGACAGCTGGGGGGTCCCAGTACTTC.